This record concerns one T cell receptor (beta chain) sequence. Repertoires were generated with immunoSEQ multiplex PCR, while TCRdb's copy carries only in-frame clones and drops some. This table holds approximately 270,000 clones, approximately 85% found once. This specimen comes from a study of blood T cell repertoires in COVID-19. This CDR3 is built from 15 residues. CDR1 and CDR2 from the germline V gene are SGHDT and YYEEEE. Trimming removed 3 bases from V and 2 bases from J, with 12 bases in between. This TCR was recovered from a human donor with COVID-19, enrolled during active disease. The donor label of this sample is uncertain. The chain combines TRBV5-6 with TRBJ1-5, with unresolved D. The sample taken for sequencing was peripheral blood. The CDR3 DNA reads TGTGCCAGCAGCTACCGGGTATCGGGCAATCAGCCCCAGCATTTT. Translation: CASSYRVSGNQPQHF. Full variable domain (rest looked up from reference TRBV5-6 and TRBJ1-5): DAGVTQSPTHLIKTRGQQVTLRCSPKSGHDTVSWYQQALGQGPQFIFQYYEEEERQRGNFPDRFSGHQFPNYSSELNVNALLLGDSALYLCASSYRVSGNQPQHFGDGTRLSIL.